These 15 T cell receptor beta chains share one sample of origin, sequenced in a study of vaccination effects on CD4 cells after COVID-19. In the ViraFEST assay, antigen-specific CD4+ clonotypes were identified by expansion after peptide-pool stimulation. Cultured cells yielded isolated CD4+ T cells after approximately nine days. Participants received two doses of either the BNT162b2 or mRNA-1273 vaccine. These TCRs are of unknown antigen specificity. Sequenced by immunoSEQ multiplex PCR; TCRdb stores in-frame clones only, minus some. Of approximately 83,000 clones listed, under 85% are singletons. The specimen was CD4+ T cells from PBMCs cultured with HCoV-OC43 spike peptides, collected after COVID-19 vaccination. This sample's subset: HCoV-OC43 spike overlapping peptide pool stimulation. The receptor source for this set is a human donor who received a COVID-19 vaccine.

The chain recombines TRBV12-5 with TRBJ1-1, with D hard to call. There are 13 residues in the CDR3. V was cut by 5 bases and J by 0 bases, with 7 bases left in between. From germline, CDR1 is LGHNT and CDR2 FRNRAP. The chain's CDR3 is CASGATMNTEAFF. Here the CDR3 DNA reads TGTGCTAGTGGTGCCACCATGAACACTGAAGCTTTCTTT. Looking up the rest from reference TRBV12-5 and TRBJ1-1 gives the full variable domain: DARVTQTPRHKVTEMGQEVTMRCQPILGHNTVFWYRQTMMQGLELLAYFRNRAPLDDSGMPKDRFSAEMPDATLATLKIQPSEPRDSAVYFCASGATMNTEAFFGQGTRLTVV.

The CDR3 DNA follows: TGTGCCAGCAGCTTGAAGGGGACGATGGGGGTGGATGGCTACACCTTC. Its protein is CASSLKGTMGVDGYTF. The chain joins TRBV5-6 to TRBJ1-2, with D perhaps matching TRBD1 (5 bases). Germline CDR1 is SGHDT and CDR2 is YYEEEE. The V gene lost 1 base and the J gene lost 6 bases, with 19 bases spanning the gap. The CDR3 totals 16 residues.

The genes are TRBV7-9 and TRBJ2-3; a weak D match, TRBD2 (6 bases). CDR3 length: 16 amino acids. CDR1 is SEHNR and CDR2 is FQNEAQ in the germline V gene (reference sequence). Trimming pared 5 bases from V and 0 bases from J, leaving 15 bases between. In DNA, the CDR3 is TGTGCCAGCAGCCCCCGTGGGGCGGGGAGCACAGATACGCAGTATTTT. Translated: CASSPRGAGSTDTQYF.

In its sample, this clone was seen a few times. One junction end does not reproduce the germline sequence, and a read error may be involved. The chain has TRBV7-9 and TRBJ2-5, with D perhaps TRBD1 (6 bases). There are 12 residues in the CDR3. Germline values: CDR1 SEHNR, CDR2 FQNEAQ (reference sequence). The CDR3, as DNA: TGTGCCAGCAGCCTAATGGGGGCAGGGGTTAACTTC. Translating it yields CASSLMGAGVNF.

This sequence joins TRBV5-1 and TRBJ2-5; the D gene is possibly TRBD1 (6 bases). The ends were cut back, 2 bases at V and 5 bases at J, with 13 bases in the middle. The CDR3 sequence is 14 residues long. Germline CDR1 SGHRS, CDR2 YFSETQ. This CDR3 reads CASSLGGNGETQYF. DNA for the CDR3: TGCGCCAGCAGCTTAGGGGGTAACGGGGAGACCCAGTACTTC.

The CDR3 is CASSTGRRSDEQYV. The CDR3 DNA is TGTGCCAGCAGTACCGGACGGCGATCTGACGAGCAGTACGTC. The chain links TRBV28 to TRBJ2-7; D not resolved. Germline CDR1 is MDHEN and CDR2 is SYDVKM. The CDR3 spans 14 residues. V lost 5 bases and J lost 5, with 16 bases in between.

This rearrangement joins TRBV6-5 to TRBJ1-2, with D possibly matching TRBD1 (6 bases). The germline CDR1 and CDR2 sequences are MNHEY and SVGAGI. The CDR3 is made up of 13 amino acids. V lost 5 bases and J lost 4, with 11 bases in between. The CDR3 reads CASSPWTAYGYTF. In nucleotides, the CDR3 is TGTGCCAGCAGTCCCTGGACAGCCTATGGCTACACCTTC.

The rearrangement uses TRBV4-2 and TRBJ1-2, with D possibly being TRBD1 (6 bases). With 4 bases removed from V and 2 bases from J, the gap between germline ends came to 20 bases. This CDR3 spans 17 amino acids. Per germline, CDR1 LGHNA and CDR2 YNFKEQ. The CDR3 loop reads CASSPPKIGGANYGYTF. The DNA for the CDR3 is TGTGCCAGCAGCCCTCCAAAAATAGGGGGGGCGAACTATGGCTACACCTTC.

This chain connects TRBV6-5 to TRBJ2-5; D remains unclear. V was clipped by 8 bases and J by 4 bases, with 14 bases between them. The CDR3 extends over 13 amino acids. In germline, CDR1 is MNHEY, CDR2 SVGAGI. CDR3 loop: CASSRQVRETQYF. CDR3 nucleotide sequence: TGTGCCAGCTCTCGGCAGGTTCGAGAGACCCAGTACTTC.

The V call is TRBV28, the J call TRBJ1-2, with 8 bases that match TRBD1. This CDR3 is 14 amino acids long. V lost 4 bases to trimming and J lost 4 bases; unmatched junction nucleotides: 5. Germline values: CDR1 MDHEN, CDR2 SYDVKM. The CDR3 sequence is CASSSGGGVYGYTF. The CDR3 DNA reads TGTGCCAGCAGTTCAGGGGGCGGGGTCTATGGCTACACCTTC.

The V and J genes are TRBV28 and TRBJ1-5, with 10 bases matching TRBD1. CDR1 is MDHEN, CDR2 SYDVKM, per germline. J lost 3 bases, V lost 4 bases, and 6 bases had no gene match. CDR3 length: 16 residues. DNA of the CDR3: TGTGCCAGCAGTTCGCGGACAGGGGGGCTCAATCAGCCCCAGCATTTT. Protein sequence: CASSSRTGGLNQPQHF.

The chain employs TRBV5-1 and TRBJ2-3; the D gene could be TRBD1 or TRBD2 (5 bases each). The V end was cut by 5 bases, the J end by 2 bases, with 12 bases between. The CDR3 has 14 amino acids. Germline V lookup: CDR1 SGHRS, CDR2 YFSETQ. As DNA, the CDR3 is TGCGCCAGCAGTTGGAAGGGACCCACAGATACGCAGTATTTT. It yields the protein CASSWKGPTDTQYF.

The chain carries TRBV5-1 and TRBJ1-2, with D hard to call. The CDR3 has 15 residues. Trimming removed 0 bases from V and 0 bases from J, with 9 bases in between. Germline V gene sequence: CDR1 SGHRS, CDR2 YFSETQ. As DNA, the CDR3 is TGCGCCAGCAGCTTGGACGGCAGAGCTAACTATGGCTACACCTTC. Its protein is CASSLDGRANYGYTF.

The V gene is TRBV6-5, the J gene TRBJ1-5; D is ambiguous. V was pared by 2 bases and J by 2 bases, with 7 bases between. Germline CDR1 is MNHEY and CDR2 is SVGAGI. This CDR3 contains 14 residues. Here the CDR3 reads CASSYRVGNQPQHF. The CDR3 nucleotides read TGTGCCAGCAGTTACAGGGTTGGCAATCAGCCCCAGCATTTT.

The V gene is TRBV27, the J gene TRBJ1-5; D gene uncertain. The germline V gene encodes CDR1 MNHEY and CDR2 SMNVEV (reference sequence). CDR3 length: 14 amino acids. Trimming left V 4 bases short and J 2 bases short, with 9 bases between. In DNA, the CDR3 is TGTGCCAGCAGTTCCCAGGCGGGCAATCAGCCCCAGCATTTT. This sequence encodes CASSSQAGNQPQHF.